This is a list of T cell receptor beta chains from one sample in a study of CD8+ T cells in alopecia areata. Measured with immunoSEQ multiplex PCR; TCRdb has only the in-frame clones, and not every one. The sample records roughly 200,000 clones, 43% being singletons. The material was CD4+ T cells sorted from blood, obtained between weeks 36 and 40, from a patient treated with tofacitinib. The receptors here all came from a human donor with alopecia areata. Both conserved end residues are part of each CDR3. The D gene is left open where the match is weak. A clone size is listed for some rows: how often the clone was seen (once, few, many), or a class if it is expanded.

TGTGCCAGCAGCCCAACTTGGGGGACTAGAGATGAGCAGTTCTTC CASSPTWGTRDEQFF TRBV7-9 . TRBJ2-1 TRBD2
TGTGCCAGCAGTGAACATGGGACAGGGAATGAAAAACTGTTTTTT CASSEHGTGNEKLFF TRBV6-1 . TRBJ1-4 TRBD1
TGTGCCAGCAGCCTCCCAGGGGGCGCCGGTGAAGCTTTCTTT CASSLPGGAGEAFF TRBV28 . TRBJ1-1 TRBD1
TGTGCCAGCAGCCCTAGGGGTAGGCAAAGCTACGAGCAGTACTTC CASSPRGRQSYEQYF TRBV5-6 . TRBJ2-7 .
TGTGCCAGCAGCCTTTCGCCCAGGACAAACTATGGCTACACCTTC CASSLSPRTNYGYTF TRBV28 many TRBJ1-2 .
TGCGCCAGCAGCCCCTCCCGGGGGCCGGGCTATGGCTACACCTTC CASSPSRGPGYGYTF TRBV23-1 . TRBJ1-2 .
TGTGCCAGCTCTATCGGGGGCTACAACGGGGAGCTGTTTTTT CASSIGGYNGELFF TRBV7-9 . TRBJ2-2 .
TGTGCCAGCAGCGCCCAGCGCCCCTGGGAGACCCAGTACTTC CASSAQRPWETQYF TRBV5-8 . TRBJ2-5 .
TGTGCCAGCAGCTCCCGGGGGGCGAGTCAGCCCCAGCATTTT CASSSRGASQPQHF TRBV7-2 . TRBJ1-5 .
TGCGCCAGCAGCTTGGGAGACACCCAAGAGACCCAGTACTTC CASSLGDTQETQYF TRBV5-1 . TRBJ2-5 .
TGTGCTAGCAGCCCTCTAAGGATACAGCGGGAGAAGGAGACCCAGTACTTC CASSPLRIQREKETQYF TRBV7-7 . TRBJ2-5 TRBD2
TGTGCCAGCAGCCTGGACAGGGATCACGAGCAGTACTTC CASSLDRDHEQYF TRBV7-8 . TRBJ2-7 TRBD1
TGCAGCTTCAGATCGGGGGACCGTCAGCCCCAGCATTTT CSFRSGDRQPQHF TRBV29-1 . TRBJ1-5 .
TGTGCCAGCAGTTTCGGGAGCGGGGGCACAGATACGCAGTATTTT CASSFGSGGTDTQYF TRBV27 . TRBJ2-3 TRBD2
TGTGCCAGCAGCCAAGATCGGGCAGGGGCTGACACCGGGGAGCTGTTTTTT CASSQDRAGADTGELFF TRBV4-2 few TRBJ2-2 .
TGTGCCAGCAGTACCGACAGGGAAGGGCCCCAGCATTTT CASSTDREGPQHF TRBV27 few TRBJ1-5 TRBD1
TGTGCCAGCAGCTCCAGCCCAGGGGCGTTGGAGCAGTACTTC CASSSSPGALEQYF TRBV9 few TRBJ2-7 .
TGTGCCAGCAGCTTGGCTAGCGGGAGGACCCGAGTCTACGAGCAGTACTTC CASSLASGRTRVYEQYF TRBV5-8 . TRBJ2-7 TRBD2
TGCAGCGCCGGGACTAGCAGGTACAATGAGCAGTTCTTC CSAGTSRYNEQFF TRBV29-1 . TRBJ2-1 TRBD2
TGTGCCAGCAGTCAAACTAGCTACTACAATGAGCAGTTCTTC CASSQTSYYNEQFF TRBV27 once TRBJ2-1 .